The TCR beta chain under discussion was sequenced for a study of T-cell memory formation after mild COVID-19. In the study overall: Each donor largely had its own TCR clusters. Study findings and constraints: Pre-infection memory harbored some responding clones, suggesting cross-reactive memory joined. Second-wave clones with a day 37 peak had unconfirmed SARS-CoV-2 specificity. Later expanders leaned CD4+, whereas day 15 to 85 contracting clones were balanced CD4/CD8.

TCRdb reprocessed the 5' RACE reads with MiXCR, giving one entry per CDR3 protein. Here the sample spans tens of thousands of distinct CDR3 sequences, more than 10% being singletons. Of note for this clonotype: Its antigen is as yet unknown.

Germline V CDR1 and CDR2: SGHDN, FVKESK. V was pared by 2 bases and J by 4 bases, with 8 bases between. There are 13 residues in the CDR3. This clonotype was obtained from a man in his late teens or twenties who had mild COVID-19 (a few samples of this study predate the infection). Cell type and time point are not known. Sequencing used PBMCs or a T cell subset sorted from them (not recorded which). The chain carries TRBV14 and TRBJ1-2; D might be TRBD1 (5 bases). CDR3 in DNA: TGTGCCAGCAGCCAACCGGGGGTCTATGGCTACACCTTC. Amino acid sequence: CASSQPGVYGYTF.